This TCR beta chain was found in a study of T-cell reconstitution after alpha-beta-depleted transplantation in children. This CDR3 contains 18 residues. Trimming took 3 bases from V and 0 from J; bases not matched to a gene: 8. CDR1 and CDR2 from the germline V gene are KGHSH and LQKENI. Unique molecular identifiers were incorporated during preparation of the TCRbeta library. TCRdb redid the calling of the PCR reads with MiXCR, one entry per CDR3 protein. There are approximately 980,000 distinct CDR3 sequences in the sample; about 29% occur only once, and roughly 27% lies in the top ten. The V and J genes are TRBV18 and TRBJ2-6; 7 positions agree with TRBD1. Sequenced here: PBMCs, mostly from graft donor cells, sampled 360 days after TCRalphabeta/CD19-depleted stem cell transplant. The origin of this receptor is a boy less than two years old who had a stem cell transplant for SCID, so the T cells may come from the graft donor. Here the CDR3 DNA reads TGTGCCAGCTCACCGTTGGGACAGCCTTCCTCTGGGGCCAACGTCCTGACTTTC. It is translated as CASSPLGQPSSGANVLTF.